Below are 30 T cell receptor beta chains sequenced from a single sample in a study of shared clonotypes between healthy human individuals (TCRdb year 2020). Libraries were built with the immunoSEQ multiplex PCR assay. TCRdb holds this immuneACCESS table with in-frame rearrangements only. Some clones are missing; in checked studies, unresolved V genes explain under half, and the rest has no known cause. The sample table holds millions of clones, of which about 92% were seen once. The ten most abundant clones make up more than 1.5% of the sample. For the CD8 naive samples, CD45RO-negative cells were positively selected for CCR7, yielding a CD45RA+CCR7+ population from which TemRA cells were excluded. The sequencing sample was made of naive CD8+ T cells from PBMCs. Per the publication, the cell subset or site label means: CD45RA+CCR7+. The receptor source for this set is a man aged 18 to 35 in good health. Some clones in this sample may be carry-over from other donors' samples.

The chain carries TRBV4-3 and TRBJ2-7, with D possibly TRBD1 on 5 matching bases. Per the germline V gene, CDR1 is LGHNA and CDR2 is YSLEER. V lost 1 base and J 2 bases, leaving 12 bases between the germline ends. The CDR3 contains 15 residues. CDR3 sequence: CASSQGVREPYEQYF. CDR3 in DNA: TGCGCCAGCAGCCAAGGGGTCAGGGAACCCTACGAGCAGTACTTC.

This rearrangement joins TRBV7-9 to TRBJ2-1; no clear D. CDR3 length: 14 amino acids. Trimming left V 1 base short and J 9 bases short, with 13 bases between. CDR1 SEHNR and CDR2 FQNEAQ come from the germline V gene (reference sequence). CDR3 sequence: CASSLVGPVFEQFF. DNA of the CDR3: TGTGCCAGCAGCTTAGTCGGGCCCGTCTTTGAGCAGTTCTTC.

The chain uses TRBV29-1 and TRBJ1-2; D is undetermined. V gave up 3 bases and J gave up 2 bases, with 19 bases separating them. Germline V gene sequence: CDR1 SQVTM, CDR2 ANQGSEA. The CDR3 is 16 residues long. The CDR3 nucleotides are TGCAGCGTTGATGATATGAAGGCCGGGAGGAACTATGGCTACACCTTC. It translates to CSVDDMKAGRNYGYTF.

V is TRBV15 and J is TRBJ1-1; a possible D gene is TRBD1 (5 bases). CDR3 length: 16 amino acids. V lost 5 bases to trimming and J lost 2 bases, with 18 bases between them. Germline CDR1 LNHNV, CDR2 YYDKDF (reference sequence). DNA for the CDR3: TGTGCCACCAGCCCTCGGGCCCAGGGACCAAACACTGAAGCTTTCTTT. It codes for CATSPRAQGPNTEAFF. The variable domain in full, completed from reference TRBV15 and TRBJ1-1, reads DAMVIQNPRYQVTQFGKPVTLSCSQTLNHNVMYWYQQKSSQAPKLLFHYYDKDFNNEADTPDNFQSRRPNTSFCFLDIRSPGLGDTAMYLCATSPRAQGPNTEAFFGQGTRLTVV.

This sequence joins TRBV30 and TRBJ2-7; 8 nucleotides agree with TRBD1. Trimming took 4 bases from V and 3 from J; bases not matched to a gene: 11. Germline V gene data show CDR1 as GTSNPN and CDR2 as SVGIG (reference sequence). CDR3 size: 15 residues. In DNA form, the CDR3 reads TGTGCCTGGAATCTGGGGACAGGTTCCAACTACGAGCAGTACTTC. Translated, it gives CAWNLGTGSNYEQYF.

V gene TRBV27 combines with J gene TRBJ2-3; no firm D call. The ends were cut back, 5 bases at V and 3 bases at J, with 15 bases in the middle. Germline assignment: CDR1 MNHEY and CDR2 SMNVEV (reference sequence). This CDR3 is 15 amino acids long. Here the CDR3 reads CASSRGPKRTDTQYF. The CDR3 DNA is TGTGCCAGCAGTAGAGGCCCCAAGAGAACAGATACGCAGTATTTT.

The chain employs TRBV9 and TRBJ2-1, with TRBD2 matching over 9 bases. Germline V CDR1 and CDR2: SGDLS, YYNGEE. The V gene end was trimmed by 3 bases and the J gene end by 8 bases; junction bases not matched to a gene: 12. The CDR3 spans 16 residues. The CDR3 spells CASSALGGRASDEQFF. Written as DNA, the CDR3 is TGTGCCAGCAGCGCCCTTGGCGGGAGGGCCAGCGATGAGCAGTTCTTC.

Of note for this clone: Other DNA sequences from this sample encode an identical CDR3 as well. V is TRBV4-1 and J is TRBJ2-7; D gene uncertain. This CDR3 is 14 amino acids long. V was pared by 0 bases and J by 2 bases, with 8 bases between. Germline V gene data show CDR1 as MGHRA and CDR2 as YSYEKL. This CDR3 reads CASSQDSLPYEQYF. CDR3 nucleotide sequence: TGCGCCAGCAGCCAAGATAGTTTGCCCTACGAGCAGTACTTC.

The chain has TRBV7-3 and TRBJ2-1, with D uncertain. CDR1 and CDR2 (germline): SGHTA, FQGTGA. V lost 5 bases, J lost 0 bases, and 20 bases lay in between. This CDR3 is 18 amino acids long. The CDR3 sequence: CASSVLGSPPTSYNEQFF. CDR3 nucleotides: TGTGCCAGCAGCGTCTTGGGAAGCCCCCCCACCTCCTACAATGAGCAGTTCTTC.

CDR3 protein: CASRQQGTSTDTQYF. The CDR3 DNA reads TGTGCCAGCAGGCAACAGGGGACTAGCACAGATACGCAGTATTTT. The chain is built from TRBV6-5 and TRBJ2-3, with a possible D match to TRBD1 (7 bases). CDR1 is MNHEY, CDR2 SVGAGI, per germline. Trimming shortened V by 6 bases and J by 0 bases, and 13 bases separated the two germline ends. CDR3 length: 15 residues.

This clone appeared a few times. The V gene is TRBV9, the J gene TRBJ1-2, with D perhaps matching TRBD1 (5 bases). CDR3 size: 13 residues. In germline, CDR1 is SGDLS, CDR2 YYNGEE. Trimming pared 0 bases from V and 4 bases from J, leaving 7 bases between. The CDR3 here is CASSVGDGYGYTF. The CDR3 bases are TGTGCCAGCAGCGTAGGGGACGGCTATGGCTACACCTTC.

The CDR3 DNA reads TGTGCCAGTAGTATAGGGTGGGGCAATCAGCCCCAGCATTTT. It translates to CASSIGWGNQPQHF. This chain links TRBV19 with TRBJ1-5; D not resolved. This CDR3 is 14 amino acids long. Germline CDR1 LNHDA, CDR2 SQIVND (reference sequence). V lost 1 base and J 2 bases, leaving 6 bases between the germline ends.

The gene calls are TRBV7-9 and TRBJ2-5; D is unresolved. This CDR3 region has 14 residues. Trimming left V 5 bases short and J 2 bases short, with 12 bases between. Germline-derived CDR1 and CDR2 are SEHNR and FQNEAQ (reference sequence). The CDR3 nucleotides read TGTGCCAGCAGCCTCAAGAACCCGCAAGAGACCCAGTACTTC. Residues: CASSLKNPQETQYF.

The rearrangement links TRBV11-2 to TRBJ2-1; D is possibly TRBD2 (5 bases). Germline values: CDR1 SGHAT, CDR2 FQNNGV. The germline V and J ends were trimmed by 5 bases and 9 bases, with 14 bases remaining between them. The CDR3 totals 13 residues. CDR3: CASSADGLIEQFF. CDR3 in DNA: TGTGCCAGCAGCGCAGACGGACTCATTGAGCAGTTCTTC.

This clone appeared once. The chain recombines TRBV19 with TRBJ1-1, with 7 positions matching TRBD1. The length of the CDR3 is 17 residues. Trimming removed 5 bases from V and 0 bases from J; junction bases left unmatched: 12. Germline V gene lookup returns CDR1 LNHDA and CDR2 SQIVND (reference sequence). CDR3 amino acids: CASSDRRRQGVNTEAFF. The CDR3 region has the DNA TGTGCCAGTAGTGACCGCCGGAGACAGGGCGTGAACACTGAAGCTTTCTTT.

As regards this clone: One end of the junction fails to match germline, which may point to a read error. The chain joins TRBV30 to TRBJ1-2; D unclear. Germline V lookup: CDR1 GTSNPN, CDR2 SVGIG (reference sequence). The CDR3 totals 12 residues. The CDR3 sequence: CAWSVSVTDSHF. CDR3 DNA sequence: TGTGCCTGGAGTGTGAGCGTGACGGACTCCCATTTC.

The rearrangement uses TRBV11-1 and TRBJ2-1; either TRBD1 or TRBD2 may supply D (5 bases each). The CDR3 covers 13 residues. Trimming removed 3 bases from V and 5 bases from J, with 8 bases in between. CDR1 is SGHAT and CDR2 is FQDESV in the germline V gene (reference sequence). CDR3 in amino acids: CASSFGADNEQFF. CDR3 coding DNA: TGTGCCAGCAGCTTCGGGGCGGACAATGAGCAGTTCTTC.

A word on this clone: The sample contains more than one DNA sequence encoding this CDR3. The chain uses TRBV19 and TRBJ2-5; either TRBD1 or TRBD2 may supply D (6 bases each). This CDR3 contains 12 residues. Per the germline V gene, CDR1 is LNHDA and CDR2 is SQIVND (reference sequence). V lost 8 bases to trimming and J lost 5 bases, with 12 bases between them. CDR3 sequence: CASFGGGETQYF. As DNA, the CDR3 is TGTGCCAGTTTCGGGGGCGGCGAGACCCAGTACTTC.

Here the CDR3 DNA reads TGTGCCTGGAAGACAGGGGGCTGGGAGACCCAGTACTTC. This encodes CAWKTGGWETQYF. The rearrangement joins TRBV30 to TRBJ2-5; 10 nucleotides align to TRBD1. Trimming at V came to 4 bases and at J to 5 bases, leaving 4 bases not matched to a gene. The CDR3 extends over 13 amino acids. The germline CDR1 and CDR2 sequences are GTSNPN and SVGIG (reference sequence). The variable domain in full, with the rest retrieved from reference TRBV30 and TRBJ2-5, is SQTIHQWPATLVQPVGSPLSLECTVEGTSNPNLYWYRQAAGRGLQLLFYSVGIGQISSEVPQNLSASRPQDRQFILSSKKLLLSDSGFYLCAWKTGGWETQYFGPGTRLLVL.

The chain recombines TRBV2 with TRBJ2-7; maybe TRBD1 (6 bases). Germline CDR1 reads SNHLY; CDR2 reads FYNNEI. CDR3 length equals 12 residues. Deletions cut 7 bases from V and 3 bases from J, with 10 bases between. The CDR3 bases are TGTGCCAGCACCAGAGGGGGCTACGAGCAGTACTTC. It codes for CASTRGGYEQYF.

The chain carries TRBV6-1 and TRBJ1-5; no firm D call. The CDR3 is 15 amino acids. Germline CDR1 and CDR2: MNHNS and SASEGT. V was pared by 3 bases and J by 0 bases, with 9 bases between. For the CDR3, the DNA is TGTGCCAGCAGTGATTCGTCGCATAGCAATCAGCCCCAGCATTTT. Translated: CASSDSSHSNQPQHF.

The V call is TRBV6-4, the J call TRBJ1-1; 7 nucleotides agree with TRBD1. Germline loops: CDR1 MRHNA, CDR2 SNTAGT. The CDR3 sequence is 14 residues long. With 11 bases clipped from V and 1 base from J, the junction kept 10 bases outside the gene matches. CDR3 bases: TGTGCCGGCATCGGTGGGACAGAGAACACTGAAGCTTTCTTT. This translates into CAGIGGTENTEAFF.

The chain has TRBV6-4 and TRBJ2-1; the D gene is possibly TRBD2 (7 bases). This CDR3 is built from 16 residues. The V end lost 8 bases, the J end lost 0 bases, and 17 bases lay between the germline ends. Germline V gene lookup returns CDR1 MRHNA and CDR2 SNTAGT. In DNA form, the CDR3 reads TGTGCCAGCCGGGCGGGAGTAGGGGGCTCCTACAATGAGCAGTTCTTC. Its translation is CASRAGVGGSYNEQFF.

Comment on this clone: Within the sample, other DNA sequences also encode this same CDR3. The gene calls are TRBV10-3 and TRBJ1-1; TRBD1 matches at 7 bases. Germline assignment: CDR1 ENHRY and CDR2 SYGVKD. V lost 6 bases, J lost 4 bases, and 2 bases stayed unmatched. The CDR3 runs to 12 residues. The CDR3 loop is CAISDRATEAFF. CDR3 nucleotide sequence: TGTGCCATCAGCGACAGGGCCACTGAAGCTTTCTTT.

This rearrangement joins TRBV5-6 to TRBJ2-7; perhaps D is TRBD1 or TRBD2 (5 bases each). The CDR3 has 14 residues. The V gene lost 1 base and the J gene lost 3 bases, with 11 bases spanning the gap. Per the germline V gene, CDR1 is SGHDT and CDR2 is YYEEEE. The CDR3 DNA follows: TGTGCCAGCAGCTTGCCCAGGGACCACTACGAGCAGTACTTC. Encoded protein: CASSLPRDHYEQYF.

Only one count was recorded for this clone. This chain connects TRBV27 to TRBJ2-3, with a tentative D call TRBD2 (7 bases). The V end was cut by 9 bases, the J end by 4 bases, with 23 bases between. The CDR3 consists of 16 residues. Germline V gene sequence: CDR1 MNHEY, CDR2 SMNVEV (reference sequence). Here the CDR3 DNA reads TGTGCCAGTACTCCCCTGGGGGGGGCGAGTCCAGATACGCAGTATTTT. It encodes CASTPLGGASPDTQYF.

This chain links TRBV28 with TRBJ2-5; D is perhaps TRBD2 (6 bases). Germline V gene sequence: CDR1 MDHEN, CDR2 SYDVKM. V was pared by 3 bases and J by 7 bases, with 12 bases between. There are 13 residues in the CDR3. The CDR3 protein is CASSFSTAGTQYF. CDR3 in DNA: TGTGCCAGCAGTTTCAGCACAGCGGGGACCCAGTACTTC.

This clone was seen a single time. This chain links TRBV7-9 with TRBJ1-4, with D uncertain. Germline loops: CDR1 SEHNR, CDR2 FQNEAQ (reference sequence). V was shortened by 5 bases and J by 11 bases, with 21 bases between the two germline ends. This CDR3 spans 15 amino acids. The CDR3 coding sequence is TGTGCCAGCAGCCCGCGACCGGGAGCCGGATTCAAACTGTTTTTT. Its translation: CASSPRPGAGFKLFF.

This chain connects TRBV2 to TRBJ1-2, with TRBD1 matching over 10 bases. The ends lost 4 bases at V and 2 bases at J; junction bases unmatched: 10. Looked up from germline, CDR1 is SNHLY and CDR2 is FYNNEI. This CDR3 has 17 amino acids. CDR3 residues: CASSAPRDRGANYGYTF. The CDR3 DNA follows: TGTGCCAGCAGTGCCCCCCGGGACAGGGGTGCGAACTATGGCTACACCTTC.

The CDR3 is CASSSGLAGGNEQYF. For the CDR3, the DNA is TGTGCCAGCAGCTCGGGACTAGCGGGAGGTAACGAGCAGTACTTC. The chain has TRBV11-1 and TRBJ2-7; 15 nucleotides agree with TRBD2. Germline-derived CDR1 and CDR2 are SGHAT and FQDESV (reference sequence). This CDR3 region has 15 residues. With 4 bases clipped from V and 5 bases from J, the junction kept 3 bases outside the gene matches.